Each of the 30 T cell receptor beta chains below was sequenced from the same sample in a study of T cell repertoires in cytomegalovirus infection. Via MiXCR, TCRdb re-called the reads, giving one row per CDR3 protein. Here the sample spans roughly 320,000 distinct CDR3 sequences, approximately 8.9% being singletons. Sequenced sample: PBMCs. Source of these receptors: a human donor in good health (CMV status not recorded). Some clones in this sample may be carry-over from other donors' samples.

This clonotype was seen repeatedly, ten times or more. This sequence joins TRBV29-1 and TRBJ2-1; 9 bases match TRBD1. This CDR3 spans 13 amino acids. Looked up from germline, CDR1 is SQVTM and CDR2 is ANQGSEA. J was trimmed by 4 bases and V by 7 bases; bases with no gene match: 5. Here the CDR3 DNA reads TGCAGCGCCTCCGGGACAGGGTACAATGAGCAGTTCTTC. It specifies CSASGTGYNEQFF.

The chain carries TRBV29-1 and TRBJ1-5; D gene unclear. Deletions cut 0 bases from V and 2 bases from J, with 5 bases between. This CDR3 is built from 13 residues. The germline gives CDR1 SQVTM, CDR2 ANQGSEA. DNA of the CDR3: TGCAGCGTTGAAGAAGATCGCAATCAGCCCCAGCATTTT. Translated, it gives CSVEEDRNQPQHF.

This clonotype was found many times. The chain combines TRBV5-4 with TRBJ2-5; tentative D call: TRBD2 (5 bases). The CDR3 is 18 amino acids. In germline, CDR1 is SGHNT, CDR2 YYREEE (reference sequence). The germline V and J ends were trimmed by 4 bases and 1 base, with 23 bases remaining between them. The CDR3 DNA reads TGTGCCAGCAGCACCGGGAATGAGCGAATGCGACGCCAAGAGACCCAGTACTTC. It is translated as CASSTGNERMRRQETQYF.

This clonotype was observed at least ten times. The CDR3 sequence is CASSRGSNTGELFF. CDR3 coding DNA: TGTGCCAGCAGTCGGGGGTCGAACACCGGGGAGCTGTTTTTT. The chain recombines TRBV7-3 with TRBJ2-2; D might be TRBD2 (6 bases). This CDR3 has 14 residues. Per germline, CDR1 SGHTA and CDR2 FQGTGA. V lost 6 bases to trimming and J lost 0 bases, with 8 bases between them.

This clonotype was seen many times. This CDR3 is CASSLGSRGDTEAFF. DNA of the CDR3: TGTGCCAGCAGCTTAGGAAGCAGGGGGGATACTGAAGCTTTCTTT. The chain uses TRBV7-2 and TRBJ1-1; 7 nucleotides agree with TRBD1. The CDR3 loop spans 15 amino acids. With V trimmed by 1 base and J by 5 bases, 7 bases remained unmatched. Looked up from germline, CDR1 is SGHTA and CDR2 is FQGNSA.

The chain has TRBV20-1 and TRBJ2-7; TRBD2 is a possible D gene (6 bases). This CDR3 comprises 15 residues. Between the trimmed V and J ends, which lost 0 bases and 0 bases, there was a span of 12 bases. CDR1 and CDR2 (germline): DFQATT, SNEGSKA (reference sequence). The CDR3 is CSARDAGRHSYEQYV. The DNA of the CDR3 is TGCAGTGCTAGAGATGCGGGGAGGCACTCCTACGAGCAGTACGTC.

This chain uses TRBV2 with TRBJ2-4, with D unclear. The germline V and J ends were trimmed by 6 bases and 5 bases, with 8 bases remaining between them. There are 12 residues in the CDR3. CDR1 is SNHLY, CDR2 FYNNEI, per germline. The CDR3 nucleotides are TGTGCCAGCAGGGTGACTGAAAACATTCAGTACTTC. This gives the protein CASRVTENIQYF.

The table lists this clonotype with a few counts. This sequence joins TRBV29-1 and TRBJ2-5; 9 nucleotides agree with TRBD2. Germline trimming cut 4 bases from V and 4 bases from J; bases unmatched to any gene: 4. The CDR3 totals 13 residues. Germline CDR1 reads SQVTM; CDR2 reads ANQGSEA. The CDR3 reads CSVVGTSRETQYF. CDR3 DNA sequence: TGCAGCGTTGTGGGGACTAGCAGAGAGACCCAGTACTTC. Using reference TRBV29-1 and TRBJ2-5 for the parts outside the CDR3, the full variable domain is SAVISQKPSRDICQRGTSLTIQCQVDSQVTMMFWYRQQPGQSLTLIATANQGSEATYESGFVIDKFPISRPNLTFSTLTVSNMSPEDSSIYLCSVVGTSRETQYFGPGTRLLVL.

This clonotype appeared many times. The chain joins TRBV7-6 to TRBJ1-1; maybe TRBD1 (5 bases). Germline loops: CDR1 SGHVS, CDR2 FNYEAQ. The V gene lost 1 base and the J gene lost 5 bases, with 8 bases spanning the gap. The CDR3 length is 13 residues. CDR3 DNA sequence: TGTGCCAGCAGCTTAGACGGGGCGACTGAAGCTTTCTTT. This encodes CASSLDGATEAFF.

This clonotype was counted at least ten times. The chain has TRBV6-6 and TRBJ2-3, with 14 bases aligning to TRBD2. Germline V gene sequence: CDR1 MNHNY, CDR2 SVGAGI (reference sequence). This CDR3 has 16 residues. Trimming cost V 0 bases and J 7 bases; bases outside gene matches: 3. CDR3 sequence reads: CASSYSGTSGGNTQYF. The CDR3 region has the DNA TGTGCCAGCAGTTACTCGGGGACTAGCGGGGGTAATACGCAGTATTTT.

This clonotype was detected ten times or more. This chain uses TRBV7-9 with TRBJ2-5; D might be TRBD2 (5 bases). Germline V gene lookup returns CDR1 SEHNR and CDR2 FQNEAQ (reference sequence). This CDR3 has 14 residues. Trimming left V 1 base short and J 3 bases short, with 9 bases between. The CDR3 DNA is TGTGCCAGCAGCTTAGTACGGACTGAAGAGACCCAGTACTTC. Amino acids: CASSLVRTEETQYF.

This clonotype was detected many times. The chain recombines TRBV28 with TRBJ2-7; no definite D call. The V and J ends lost 2 bases and 5 bases respectively, with 4 bases between them. The CDR3 spans 11 residues. Germline CDR1 and CDR2: MDHEN and SYDVKM. CDR3 region: CASSLGDEQYV. The CDR3, as DNA: TGTGCCAGCAGTTTAGGAGACGAGCAGTACGTC.

CDR3 nucleotide sequence: TGCAGCGTTGAGCGCGACAGGGGAACTGAAGCTTTCTTT. It codes for CSVERDRGTEAFF. This sequence joins TRBV29-1 and TRBJ1-1; 8 bases are shared with TRBD1. Trimming at V came to 3 bases and at J to 5 bases, leaving 5 bases not matched to a gene. This CDR3 comprises 13 residues. From germline, CDR1 is SQVTM and CDR2 ANQGSEA. The complete variable domain, with remaining parts taken from reference TRBV29-1 and TRBJ1-1, reads SAVISQKPSRDICQRGTSLTIQCQVDSQVTMMFWYRQQPGQSLTLIATANQGSEATYESGFVIDKFPISRPNLTFSTLTVSNMSPEDSSIYLCSVERDRGTEAFFGQGTRLTVV.

The rearrangement links TRBV19 to TRBJ2-3, with a possible D match to TRBD2 (6 bases). V was pared by 2 bases and J by 5 bases, with 8 bases between. Germline V gene lookup returns CDR1 LNHDA and CDR2 SQIVND (reference sequence). The CDR3 has 13 amino acids. Written as DNA, the CDR3 is TGTGCCAGTAGTATACGGAGGGTAGATACGCAGTATTTT. Its protein is CASSIRRVDTQYF.

This clonotype has just a few counts. The chain employs TRBV18 and TRBJ2-7, with D uncertain. This CDR3 spans 13 amino acids. Trimming removed 3 bases at V and 3 bases at J, with 9 bases between. Germline V gene data show CDR1 as KGHSH and CDR2 as LQKENI. CDR3 nucleotides: TGTGCCAGCTCACCCGACACCAACTACGAGCAGTACGTC. Encoded protein: CASSPDTNYEQYV.

The chain links TRBV9 to TRBJ2-1, with 12 bases identical to TRBD2. There are 17 residues in the CDR3. Germline CDR1 is SGDLS and CDR2 is YYNGEE. Trimming removed 3 bases from V and 4 bases from J; junction bases left unmatched: 8. The CDR3 reads CASSETLLAGGYNEQFF. The CDR3 region has the DNA TGTGCCAGCAGCGAAACCTTACTAGCGGGGGGATACAATGAGCAGTTCTTC.

This clonotype occurred a few times. The gene calls are TRBV4-3 and TRBJ1-1, with D hard to call. The CDR3 is 16 residues long. Trimming left V 0 bases short and J 2 bases short, with 13 bases between. Germline lookup yields CDR1 LGHNA and CDR2 YSLEER. The CDR3 sequence: CASSQEGLPGNTEAFF. CDR3 nucleotide sequence: TGCGCCAGCAGCCAAGAGGGGTTGCCCGGAAACACTGAAGCTTTCTTT.

This clonotype was seen repeatedly, ten times or more. This chain uses TRBV7-9 with TRBJ1-1, with TRBD1 identical over 9 bases. Germline loops: CDR1 SEHNR, CDR2 FQNEAQ (reference sequence). V was clipped by 4 bases and J by 1 base; unmatched bases: 4. This CDR3 has 15 amino acids. CDR3 in DNA: TGTGCCAGCAGCTCCGCGACAGGGGGGAACACTGAAGCTTTCTTT. It codes for CASSSATGGNTEAFF.

This clonotype was seen repeatedly, ten times or more. The J gene is TRBJ2-5, the V gene TRBV28; a possible D gene is TRBD1 (6 bases). This CDR3 spans 13 amino acids. The V gene's germline CDR1 is MDHEN and CDR2 SYDVKM. Deletions cut 7 bases from V and 6 bases from J, with 15 bases between. The CDR3 DNA reads as TGTGCCAGCACATCAGGGGCTCTACAGACCCAGTACTTC. Amino acid sequence: CASTSGALQTQYF.

This clonotype was seen ten or more times. The V gene is TRBV25-1, the J gene TRBJ1-1; D is undetermined. The V gene lost 0 bases and the J gene lost 1 base, with 12 bases spanning the gap. CDR1 is MGHDK and CDR2 is SYGVNS in the germline V gene. The CDR3 is 16 amino acids. The CDR3 DNA reads as TGTGCCAGCAGTGAATACACCGGCAGCCAGAACACTGAAGCTTTCTTT. It yields the protein CASSEYTGSQNTEAFF.

J is TRBJ2-1 and V is TRBV29-1, with D possibly being TRBD1 (6 bases). CDR3 length: 13 residues. The ends were cut back, 8 bases at V and 3 bases at J, with 14 bases in the middle. Germline-derived CDR1 and CDR2 are SQVTM and ANQGSEA. The CDR3 reads CSTDRSGYNEQFF. CDR3 sequence (DNA): TGCAGCACAGACAGGAGTGGCTACAATGAGCAGTTCTTC.

The gene calls are TRBV20-1 and TRBJ1-6; no firm D call. V shed 6 bases and J shed 4 bases, with 22 bases lying between them. Germline V gives CDR1 DFQATT, CDR2 SNEGSKA (reference sequence). The CDR3 runs 17 residues. CDR3 nucleotides: TGCAGTGCGGAGTTACCGGGCGTTTGGAGGTATAATTCACCCCTCCACTTT. It yields the protein CSAELPGVWRYNSPLHF.

V and J are TRBV7-9 and TRBJ2-1; 12 positions agree with TRBD2. Germline V gives CDR1 SEHNR, CDR2 FQNEAQ (reference sequence). The junction had 7 bases not matched to a gene; V was cut back by 5 bases and J by 2 bases. CDR3 length: 17 amino acids. This CDR3 reads CASSTPTSGGPYNEQFF. In DNA, the CDR3 is TGTGCCAGCAGCACCCCGACTAGCGGGGGACCCTACAATGAGCAGTTCTTC.

This clonotype turned up a few times. This chain connects TRBV19 to TRBJ2-1, with D possibly called TRBD1 or TRBD2 (6 bases each). The CDR3 has 15 residues. Trimming removed 5 bases at V and 9 bases at J, with 20 bases between. Germline V lookup: CDR1 LNHDA, CDR2 SQIVND (reference sequence). CDR3 nucleotide sequence: TGTGCCAGTAGTGGGTGGGGGCGGGGAGGAAGTGAGCAGTTCTTC. It codes for CASSGWGRGGSEQFF. Drawing the rest from reference TRBV19 and TRBJ2-1, the complete variable domain is DGGITQSPKYLFRKEGQNVTLSCEQNLNHDAMYWYRQDPGQGLRLIYYSQIVNDFQKGDIAEGYSVSREKKESFPLTVTSAQKNPTAFYLCASSGWGRGGSEQFFGPGTRLTVL.

The CDR3 sequence is CASSLWGNQETQYF. CDR3 bases: TGCGCCAGCAGCTTGTGGGGAAACCAAGAGACCCAGTACTTC. The gene calls are TRBV5-1 and TRBJ2-5; D gene uncertain. Trimming took 1 base from V and 0 from J, leaving 7 bases between them. The CDR3 loop spans 14 amino acids. Germline V gene data show CDR1 as SGHRS and CDR2 as YFSETQ. The full variable domain, in which reference TRBV5-1 and TRBJ2-5 provide the parts outside the CDR3, is KAGVTQTPRYLIKTRGQQVTLSCSPISGHRSVSWYQQTPGQGLQFLFEYFSETQRNKGNFPGRFSGRQFSNSRSEMNVSTLELGDSALYLCASSLWGNQETQYFGPGTRLLVL.

The sample holds a few counts of this clonotype. The V gene is TRBV28, the J gene TRBJ2-2, with D possibly matching TRBD1 (6 bases). The CDR3 spans 15 residues. CDR1 is MDHEN, CDR2 SYDVKM, per germline. V shed 3 bases and J shed 1 base, with 9 bases lying between them. CDR3 nucleotide sequence: TGTGCCAGCAGTTTCCAGGGGAGGAACACCGGGGAGCTGTTTTTT. Amino acid sequence: CASSFQGRNTGELFF.

This clonotype was observed many times. V gene TRBV5-5 combines with J gene TRBJ2-3; no clear D. Germline V gene lookup returns CDR1 SGHKS and CDR2 YYEKEE (reference sequence). CDR3 size: 16 residues. V gave up 6 bases and J gave up 0 bases, with 17 bases separating them. The CDR3 spells CASTRHASLSTDTQYF. CDR3 sequence (DNA): TGTGCCAGCACCAGACACGCTTCACTTAGCACAGATACGCAGTATTTT.

Many counts were recorded for this clonotype. The rearrangement links TRBV12-3 or TRBV12-4 to TRBJ1-1; 7 nucleotides align to TRBD1. The trim removed 5 bases at V and 5 bases at J, leaving 2 bases unmatched. The CDR3 extends over 12 amino acids. The CDR3 coding sequence is TGTGCCAGCAGTCCGACAGGGACTGAAGCTTTCTTT. Its translation: CASSPTGTEAFF.

This clonotype was picked up many times. The genes are TRBV6-2 or TRBV6-3 and TRBJ1-5, with TRBD1 identical over 8 bases. This CDR3 has 16 amino acids. Trimming took 5 bases from V and 2 from J; bases not matched to a gene: 8. Germline V CDR1 and CDR2: MNHEY, SVGEGT. This CDR3 is CASSRLQGAGNQPQHF. The CDR3 DNA follows: TGTGCCAGCAGTCGATTGCAGGGGGCTGGCAATCAGCCCCAGCATTTT.

This clonotype was detected many times. The gene calls are TRBV4-1 and TRBJ1-1, with TRBD1 matching over 9 bases. The trim removed 0 bases at V and 6 bases at J, leaving 14 bases unmatched. Germline CDR1 reads MGHRA; CDR2 reads YSYEKL. The CDR3 is made up of 18 amino acids. CDR3 protein: CASSQEHQAGQGLAEAFF. The CDR3, as DNA: TGCGCCAGCAGCCAAGAGCATCAAGCGGGACAGGGTCTGGCTGAAGCTTTCTTT.